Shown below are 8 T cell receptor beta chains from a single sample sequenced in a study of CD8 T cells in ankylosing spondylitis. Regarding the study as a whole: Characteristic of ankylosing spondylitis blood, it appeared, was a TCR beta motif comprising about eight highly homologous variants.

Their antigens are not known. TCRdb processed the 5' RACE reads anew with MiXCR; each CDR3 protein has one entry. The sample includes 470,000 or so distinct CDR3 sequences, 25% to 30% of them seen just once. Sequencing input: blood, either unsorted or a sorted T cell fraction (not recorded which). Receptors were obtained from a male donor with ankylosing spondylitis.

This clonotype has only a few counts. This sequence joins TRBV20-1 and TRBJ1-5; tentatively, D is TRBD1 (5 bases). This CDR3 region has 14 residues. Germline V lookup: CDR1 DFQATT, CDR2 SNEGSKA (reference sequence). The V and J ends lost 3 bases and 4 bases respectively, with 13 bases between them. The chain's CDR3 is CSARVRALNQPQHF. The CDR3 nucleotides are TGCAGTGCTAGGGTCAGGGCGTTAAATCAGCCCCAGCATTTT.

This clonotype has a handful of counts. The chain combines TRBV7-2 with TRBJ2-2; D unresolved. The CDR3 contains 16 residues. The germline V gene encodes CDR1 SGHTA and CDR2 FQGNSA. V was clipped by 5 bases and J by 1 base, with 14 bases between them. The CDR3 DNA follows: TGTGCCAGCAGCCCCTTCGGACCCCTGAACACCGGGGAGCTGTTTTTT. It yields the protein CASSPFGPLNTGELFF.

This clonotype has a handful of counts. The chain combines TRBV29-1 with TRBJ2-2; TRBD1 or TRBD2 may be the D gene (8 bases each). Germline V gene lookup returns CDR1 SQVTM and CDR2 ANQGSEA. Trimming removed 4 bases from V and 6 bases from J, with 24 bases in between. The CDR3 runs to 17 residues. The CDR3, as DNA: TGCAGCGTTGGCGGGGGGCAGGGGGCGGCGGTCGCCGGGGAGCTGTTTTTT. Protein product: CSVGGGQGAAVAGELFF.

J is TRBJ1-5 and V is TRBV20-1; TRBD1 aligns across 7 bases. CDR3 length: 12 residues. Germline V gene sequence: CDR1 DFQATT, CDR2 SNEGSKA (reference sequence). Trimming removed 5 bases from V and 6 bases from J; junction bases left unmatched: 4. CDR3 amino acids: CSADRESQPQHF. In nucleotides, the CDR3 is TGCAGTGCTGACAGGGAGAGTCAGCCCCAGCATTTT.

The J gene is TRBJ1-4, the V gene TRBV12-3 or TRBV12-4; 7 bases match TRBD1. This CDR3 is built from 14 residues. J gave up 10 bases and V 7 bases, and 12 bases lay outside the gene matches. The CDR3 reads CASTPTGRMGKLFF. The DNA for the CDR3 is TGTGCCAGCACCCCGACAGGGAGGATGGGAAAACTGTTTTTT.

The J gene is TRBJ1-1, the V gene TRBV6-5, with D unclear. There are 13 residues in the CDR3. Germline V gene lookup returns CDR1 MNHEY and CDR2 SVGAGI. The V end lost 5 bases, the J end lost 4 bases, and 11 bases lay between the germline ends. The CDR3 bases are TGTGCCAGCAGTGACTTGAGTTTCACTGAAGCTTTCTTT. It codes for CASSDLSFTEAFF.

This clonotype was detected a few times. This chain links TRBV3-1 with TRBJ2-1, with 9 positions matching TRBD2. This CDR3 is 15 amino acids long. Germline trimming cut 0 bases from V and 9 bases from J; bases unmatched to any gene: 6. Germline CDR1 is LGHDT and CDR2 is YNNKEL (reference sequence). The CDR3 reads CASSQDRLAGFEQFF. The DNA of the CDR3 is TGTGCCAGCAGCCAAGATCGGCTAGCGGGGTTTGAGCAGTTCTTC.

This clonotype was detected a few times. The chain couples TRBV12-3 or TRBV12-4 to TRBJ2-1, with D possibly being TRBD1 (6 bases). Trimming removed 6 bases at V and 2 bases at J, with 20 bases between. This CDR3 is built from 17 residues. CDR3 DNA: TGTGCCAGCAGCAGGGGCCTGGACACCTACACCTACAATGAGCAGTTCTTC. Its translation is CASSRGLDTYTYNEQFF.